The rows below give T cell receptor beta chains drawn from one sample of a study of T cell changes during pregnancy in multiple sclerosis. The method was immunoSEQ multiplex PCR; TCRdb's version includes in-frame clones alone and lacks a portion of them. In the table there are around 37,000 clones, 70% to 90% of which are singletons. Sample: CD8+ T cells from peripheral blood mononuclear cells, taken in the third trimester of pregnancy. The source of these receptors is a female donor with multiple sclerosis, enrolled in a pregnancy study. The CDR3 runs from the conserved cysteine through the conserved F or W. Each record gives: J gene, V gene, CDR3 protein.

j_gene: TRBJ1-2
v_gene: TRBV9
CDR3aa: CASTPSGSYRGYTF

j_gene: TRBJ2-1
v_gene: TRBV19
CDR3aa: CASSISRASYNEQFF

j_gene: TRBJ2-1
v_gene: TRBV4-2
CDR3aa: CASSQWSRYEQFF

j_gene: TRBJ2-3
v_gene: TRBV30
CDR3aa: CAWSAGYTQYF

j_gene: TRBJ2-3
v_gene: TRBV10-1
CDR3aa: CGAKASTDTQYF

j_gene: TRBJ2-1
v_gene: TRBV13
CDR3aa: CASSSSEGAGAETYNEQFF

j_gene: TRBJ1-1
v_gene: TRBV19
CDR3aa: CASSSGTGWPGEAFF

j_gene: TRBJ2-3
v_gene: TRBV6-1
CDR3aa: CASNPTEADTQYF

j_gene: TRBJ1-5
v_gene: TRBV7-9
CDR3aa: CASSDDRLSNQPQHF

j_gene: TRBJ2-7
v_gene: TRBV28
CDR3aa: CASSLGGYEQYF

j_gene: TRBJ1-6
v_gene: TRBV27
CDR3aa: CASSPWGLQRRWSPLHF

j_gene: TRBJ2-5
v_gene: TRBV7-2
CDR3aa: CASSLVAGGETQYF

j_gene: TRBJ1-1
v_gene: TRBV6-6
CDR3aa: CASSYEGMNTEAFF

j_gene: TRBJ2-1
v_gene: TRBV9
CDR3aa: CASSSSWGEQFF

j_gene: TRBJ2-7
v_gene: TRBV6-5
CDR3aa: CASSYSSGETSYEQYF

j_gene: TRBJ1-3
v_gene: TRBV5-1
CDR3aa: CASRFKTGSGNTIYF

j_gene: TRBJ2-3
v_gene: TRBV5-4
CDR3aa: CASSWGRMRGSTDTQYF

j_gene: TRBJ2-7
v_gene: TRBV9
CDR3aa: CASSDLSYEQYF

j_gene: TRBJ2-5
v_gene: TRBV7-3
CDR3aa: CASSRDGLAETQYF

j_gene: TRBJ2-3
v_gene: TRBV7-9
CDR3aa: CASSNTGVLTDTQYF

j_gene: TRBJ2-7
v_gene: TRBV11-2
CDR3aa: CASSPGSNEQYF

j_gene: TRBJ1-1
v_gene: TRBV19
CDR3aa: CASTIQGGTEAFF

j_gene: TRBJ1-1
v_gene: TRBV6-5
CDR3aa: CASSYSRTGWTEAFF

j_gene: TRBJ2-3
v_gene: TRBV10-3
CDR3aa: CAISDGGQDTQYF

j_gene: TRBJ2-7
v_gene: TRBV7-9
CDR3aa: CASSLAGQPWYEQYF

j_gene: TRBJ1-6
v_gene: TRBV28
CDR3aa: CASSPPDRASSPLHF

j_gene: TRBJ2-7
v_gene: TRBV6-1
CDR3aa: CASSEEGTGPYEQYF

j_gene: TRBJ1-4
v_gene: TRBV15
CDR3aa: CATSAGGDTNEKLFF

j_gene: TRBJ2-2
v_gene: TRBV30
CDR3aa: CASNSILSGGTYTGELFF

j_gene: TRBJ1-5
v_gene: TRBV7-8
CDR3aa: CASSPWRGDQPQHF

j_gene: TRBJ2-3
v_gene: TRBV9
CDR3aa: CASSDGLAGYTDTQYF

j_gene: TRBJ2-1
v_gene: TRBV9
CDR3aa: CASSSRPVTGSGPYNEQFF

j_gene: TRBJ2-7
v_gene: TRBV4-3
CDR3aa: CASSLGQGASYEQYF

j_gene: TRBJ1-5
v_gene: TRBV6-5
CDR3aa: CASSTAGGQPQHF

j_gene: TRBJ2-5
v_gene: TRBV5-1
CDR3aa: CASSLGGLAGRLETQYF

j_gene: TRBJ1-1
v_gene: TRBV13
CDR3aa: CASSGTGGHTEAFF

j_gene: TRBJ2-5
v_gene: TRBV27
CDR3aa: CASRSQATQYF

j_gene: TRBJ1-1
v_gene: TRBV29-1
CDR3aa: CSVEVPGIPYHMNTEAFF

j_gene: TRBJ1-2
v_gene: TRBV29-1
CDR3aa: CSVGQVRSSNYGYTF

j_gene: TRBJ2-6
v_gene: TRBV4-3
CDR3aa: CASSQLAGSSGANVLTF

j_gene: TRBJ2-5
v_gene: TRBV7-9
CDR3aa: CASSHSSGTVEETQYF

j_gene: TRBJ2-3
v_gene: TRBV30
CDR3aa: CAWSATRAGQGARDTQYF

j_gene: TRBJ2-1
v_gene: TRBV19
CDR3aa: CASSIFYGGAGNEQFF